The 23 T cell receptor beta chains below come from one sample, sequenced in a study of TIL therapy for anti-PD-1-resistant metastatic lung cancer. Time point noted: pre-treatment sample, taken before nivolumab and TIL therapy. Tumor tissue came from excised metastases, mostly pleural nodules or supraclavicular lymph nodes. The libraries were made with immunoSEQ v3. Generated by immunoSEQ multiplex PCR, the TCRdb table keeps only in-frame clones and is missing some. The table lists tens of thousands of clones, 60% to 70% of them singletons. The sample was tumor tissue, taken at baseline. The receptors were sampled from a woman aged 30 to 85 with non-small cell lung cancer.

The genes are TRBV29-1 and TRBJ2-5, with D uncertain. The CDR3 consists of 14 residues. V was cut by 5 bases and J by 5 bases, with 18 bases left in between. The germline V gene encodes CDR1 SQVTM and CDR2 ANQGSEA. The DNA of the CDR3 is TGCAGCGTTCTGGCAGGCCACCCTGGGGAGACCCAGTACTTC. Its translation is CSVLAGHPGETQYF.

The CDR3 nucleotides read TGTGCCAGCAGCACGGGCCTGGGAGACCAGCCCCAGCATTTT. It is translated as CASSTGLGDQPQHF. The genes are TRBV5-4 and TRBJ1-5; D unresolved. CDR3 length equals 14 residues. Trimming stripped 4 bases from V and 7 bases from J, with 15 bases between. Germline assignment: CDR1 SGHNT and CDR2 YYREEE (reference sequence).

The chain combines TRBV4-1 with TRBJ2-1; D is uncertain. Trimming removed 1 base at V and 2 bases at J, with 9 bases between. The CDR3 covers 15 residues. From germline, CDR1 is MGHRA and CDR2 YSYEKL. CDR3 DNA: TGCGCCAGCAGCCAAGGCCCTGCCGCCTACAATGAGCAGTTCTTC. Residues: CASSQGPAAYNEQFF.

This clone was recorded once. CDR3 DNA sequence: TGTGCCAGCAGCCCCCGGCCTGAGACCCAGTACTTC. Amino acids: CASSPRPETQYF. This chain connects TRBV7-8 to TRBJ2-5; D is unresolved. The CDR3 length is 12 residues. CDR1 and CDR2 from the germline V gene are SGHVS and FQNEAQ. V lost 5 bases and J lost 5, with 9 bases in between.

This clone was detected once. V usage is TRBV7-9 and J usage is TRBJ1-2; D gene ambiguous. CDR3 length: 15 amino acids. Germline values: CDR1 SEHNR, CDR2 FQNEAQ (reference sequence). V was clipped by 1 base and J by 3 bases, with 12 bases between them. Here the CDR3 DNA reads TGTGCCAGCAGCTTAGTTATAGGGATCGACTATGGCTACACCTTC. Translated: CASSLVIGIDYGYTF.

The rearrangement links TRBV4-2 to TRBJ2-7; D may be TRBD1 or TRBD2 (6 bases each). Germline values: CDR1 LGHNA, CDR2 YNFKEQ. This CDR3 has 15 amino acids. Trimming left V 8 bases short and J 6 bases short, with 23 bases between. The CDR3 bases are TGTGCCAGCGGCAACCAGGGGTCGGGAGCGGGCGAGCAGTACTTC. Translating it yields CASGNQGSGAGEQYF.

The chain combines TRBV29-1 with TRBJ2-7, with TRBD1 matching over 8 bases. This CDR3 region has 12 residues. Per the germline V gene, CDR1 is SQVTM and CDR2 is ANQGSEA. V lost 6 bases, J lost 2 bases, and 3 bases stayed unmatched. CDR3 nucleotide sequence: TGCAGCGTGGGGACAGGCACCTACGAGCAGTACTTC. Protein: CSVGTGTYEQYF.

The rearrangement joins TRBV2 to TRBJ1-1; D is possibly TRBD1 (6 bases). The germline V and J ends were trimmed by 5 bases and 7 bases, with 8 bases remaining between them. The length of the CDR3 is 11 residues. Germline lookup yields CDR1 SNHLY and CDR2 FYNNEI. As DNA, the CDR3 is TGTGCCAGCAGTTTGGACAGTGAAGCTTTCTTT. This encodes CASSLDSEAFF.

CDR3 residues: CASSLKRVADTEAFF. CDR3 coding DNA: TGTGCCAGCAGTCTGAAGAGGGTTGCGGACACTGAAGCTTTCTTT. The V and J genes are TRBV27 and TRBJ1-1; D is uncertain. Trimming left V 5 bases short and J 3 bases short, with 16 bases between. Germline V gene sequence: CDR1 MNHEY, CDR2 SMNVEV (reference sequence). The CDR3 length is 15 residues.

The CDR3 coding sequence is TGTGCCAGCAGCTTAGGCCTGGCGGGCGCTTACAATGAGCAGTTCTTC. Its translation is CASSLGLAGAYNEQFF. This chain links TRBV11-2 with TRBJ2-1; D might be TRBD2 (5 bases). This CDR3 region has 16 residues. Trimming stripped 1 base from V and 4 bases from J, with 14 bases between. Germline CDR1 SGHAT, CDR2 FQNNGV.

The V gene is TRBV6-5, the J gene TRBJ1-4; D remains unclear. This CDR3 is 12 amino acids long. Germline V CDR1 and CDR2: MNHEY, SVGAGI. V was trimmed by 4 bases and J by 10 bases, leaving 10 bases between them. CDR3 residues: CASSSSAGKLFF. In nucleotides, the CDR3 is TGTGCCAGCAGTTCATCTGCTGGAAAACTGTTTTTT.

V gene TRBV4-2 combines with J gene TRBJ2-7; 10 bases map to TRBD2. In germline, CDR1 is LGHNA, CDR2 YNFKEQ. V dropped 3 bases and J dropped 4; count of bases not matched to a gene: 15. The CDR3 is 18 residues long. In DNA form, the CDR3 reads TGTGCCAGCAGCCATCCCCGTTTGGGAGCGGGAGGGTATTACGAGCAGTACTTC. As protein: CASSHPRLGAGGYYEQYF.

The V gene is TRBV4-2, the J gene TRBJ1-5, with 7 nucleotides matching TRBD1. J was trimmed by 5 bases and V by 3 bases; bases with no gene match: 16. The V gene's germline CDR1 is LGHNA and CDR2 YNFKEQ. CDR3 length: 18 amino acids. The CDR3 loop reads CASSQAVGLDRKYQPQHF. CDR3 in DNA: TGTGCCAGCAGCCAGGCGGTGGGTCTGGACAGGAAATATCAGCCCCAGCATTTT.

This clone was counted a few times. This sequence joins TRBV7-9 and TRBJ2-7; D is perhaps TRBD1 (6 bases). Germline CDR1 and CDR2: SEHNR and FQNEAQ (reference sequence). The CDR3 covers 14 residues. The germline V and J ends were trimmed by 5 bases and 6 bases, with 17 bases remaining between them. The CDR3: CASSGDITSVEQYF. For the CDR3, the DNA is TGTGCCAGCAGCGGGGACATTACCTCAGTCGAGCAGTACTTC.

The gene calls are TRBV2 and TRBJ1-1, with D unresolved. The CDR3 consists of 12 residues. The ends were cut back, 3 bases at V and 3 bases at J, with 5 bases in the middle. CDR1 and CDR2 from the germline V gene are SNHLY and FYNNEI. CDR3 region: CASSEVYTEAFF. DNA for the CDR3: TGTGCCAGCAGTGAGGTGTACACTGAAGCTTTCTTT.

The V call is TRBV4-1, the J call TRBJ1-1; D perhaps matches TRBD1 (6 bases). The CDR3 runs to 13 residues. Per the germline V gene, CDR1 is MGHRA and CDR2 is YSYEKL. V dropped 3 bases and J dropped 8 bases, with 13 bases sitting between them. The DNA for the CDR3 is TGCGCCAGCAGCCAGTCAGGGGTGCTGGAAGCTTTCTTT. Protein product: CASSQSGVLEAFF.

This clone has just a few counts. The rearrangement joins TRBV4-1 to TRBJ1-4, with 8 bases identical to TRBD1. V lost 3 bases to trimming and J lost 7 bases; unmatched junction nucleotides: 7. The germline V gene encodes CDR1 MGHRA and CDR2 YSYEKL. The CDR3 runs 15 residues. The CDR3, as DNA: TGCGCCAGCAGCCATAGGCAGGGGGCGCGTGAAAAACTGTTTTTT. Translation: CASSHRQGAREKLFF.

V is TRBV6-1 and J is TRBJ1-2, with TRBD1 as a possible D gene (6 bases). The CDR3 loop spans 14 amino acids. Germline CDR1 and CDR2: MNHNS and SASEGT. Trimming removed 1 base at V and 7 bases at J, with 13 bases between. The CDR3 spells CASSEDRVTGGYTF. In nucleotides, the CDR3 is TGTGCCAGCAGTGAAGACAGGGTTACGGGTGGCTACACCTTC.

V and J are TRBV25-1 and TRBJ1-1, with 12 bases lining up with TRBD1. The germline V gene encodes CDR1 MGHDK and CDR2 SYGVNS. Trimming at V came to 5 bases and at J to 2 bases, leaving 6 bases not matched to a gene. The CDR3 is made up of 16 amino acids. The CDR3 region is CASSPGQGAGNTEAFF. The CDR3 DNA sequence: TGTGCCAGCAGTCCGGGACAGGGGGCGGGAAACACTGAAGCTTTCTTT.

The table lists this clone with a few counts. The CDR3 coding sequence is TGCGCCAGCAGCGACAGGGGGAGCTCCTACGAGCAGTACTTC. Translated, it gives CASSDRGSSYEQYF. The chain has TRBV5-1 and TRBJ2-7; 9 bases are shared with TRBD1. The CDR3 runs 14 residues. The V segment lost 4 bases and the J segment 0 bases; nucleotides outside the gene matches: 2. The germline CDR1 and CDR2 sequences are SGHRS and YFSETQ.

V is TRBV29-1 and J is TRBJ2-5; TRBD2 aligns across 7 bases. Unmatched junction bases numbered 1, after V lost 4 bases and J lost 2 bases. Germline V CDR1 and CDR2: SQVTM, ANQGSEA. The CDR3 runs to 12 residues. The CDR3: CSVARGQETQYF. CDR3 nucleotides: TGCAGCGTTGCGCGGGGGCAAGAGACCCAGTACTTC.

This clone was recorded a few times. The genes are TRBV5-4 and TRBJ1-1; D possibly corresponds to TRBD1 (5 bases). This CDR3 is 13 amino acids long. The germline V and J ends were trimmed by 4 bases and 6 bases, with 13 bases remaining between them. CDR1 and CDR2 (germline): SGHNT, YYREEE (reference sequence). The CDR3 DNA reads as TGTGCCAGCAGCCCTACTGGACACCCTGAAGCTTTCTTT. It codes for CASSPTGHPEAFF.

This clone was observed a handful of times. The rearrangement joins TRBV29-1 to TRBJ1-2; D uncertain. CDR1 is SQVTM, CDR2 ANQGSEA, per germline. The CDR3 runs 13 residues. V was shortened by 7 bases and J by 4 bases, with 16 bases between the two germline ends. CDR3 in DNA: TGCAGCGCCTCTGCGGGGAGCCCCTATGGCTACACCTTC. It translates to CSASAGSPYGYTF.